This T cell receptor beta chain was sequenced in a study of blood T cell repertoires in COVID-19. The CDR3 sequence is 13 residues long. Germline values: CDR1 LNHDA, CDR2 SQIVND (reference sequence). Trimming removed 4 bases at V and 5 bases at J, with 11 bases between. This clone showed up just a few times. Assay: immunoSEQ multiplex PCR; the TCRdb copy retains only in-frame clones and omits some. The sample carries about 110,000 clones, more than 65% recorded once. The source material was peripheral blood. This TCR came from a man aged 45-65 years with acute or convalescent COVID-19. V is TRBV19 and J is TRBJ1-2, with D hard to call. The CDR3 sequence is CASSTTGPYGYTF. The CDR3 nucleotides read TGTGCCAGTAGTACGACGGGTCCTTATGGCTACACCTTC.